These T cell receptor beta chains were read from a single sample in a study of PD-1 blockade in classical Hodgkin lymphoma. Here immunoSEQ multiplex PCR was the method, and the copy in TCRdb shows in-frame clones only, minus some. Among approximately 34,000 clones listed, roughly four fifths were seen once. The source material was peripheral blood mononuclear cells (PBMCs), sampled at baseline. Source of these receptors: a human donor with classical Hodgkin lymphoma. CDR3s leave out the opening cysteine and the closing phenylalanine or tryptophan.

J gene	V gene	CDR3 protein
TRBJ1-6	TRBV28	ASSPGTAGNSPLH
TRBJ1-4	TRBV7-8	ASSLGGGTGPLHEKLF
TRBJ2-7	TRBV2	ASILSAVSSYEQY
TRBJ1-1	TRBV7-9	ASSPPRVPGVPF
TRBJ1-5	TRBV5-5	ASSLGGRTGGVQPQH
TRBJ1-3	TRBV19	ASRDKLDTIY
TRBJ1-3	TRBV7-9	ASSPTASGNTIY
TRBJ1-6	TRBV5-1	ASSLGQANSPLH
TRBJ1-2	TRBV7-9	ASSSRGAMGYT
TRBJ2-5	TRBV9	ASSVRGSGAQETQY